Below, one TCR beta chain is given with its context. This specimen comes from a study of blood T cell repertoires in COVID-19. At the level of the study: Some COVID-19 samples were acute and others convalescent; all came from the United States, Italy and Spain.

Per the authors' pipeline: Reference gene primers were amplified, and this amplification served to estimate nucleated cell counts. Generated by immunoSEQ multiplex PCR, the TCRdb table keeps only in-frame clones and is missing some. V, J and clone size derive from that table, while D and trimming were established from the DNA sequence. The sample yields around 63,000 clones, around 70% seen once. With 6 bases clipped from V and 3 bases from J, the junction kept 7 bases outside the gene matches. The germline gives CDR1 MNHNY, CDR2 SVGAGI (reference sequence). This CDR3 comprises 14 residues. J is TRBJ2-7 and V is TRBV6-6; 8 bases line up with TRBD1. Sequenced sample: peripheral blood. The TCR was taken from a woman between 65 and 79 years old with COVID-19, enrolled during active disease. The CDR3 DNA sequence: TGTGCCAGCAGGGATCCGGGACAGGTCTACGAGCAGTACTTC. It yields the protein CASRDPGQVYEQYF.